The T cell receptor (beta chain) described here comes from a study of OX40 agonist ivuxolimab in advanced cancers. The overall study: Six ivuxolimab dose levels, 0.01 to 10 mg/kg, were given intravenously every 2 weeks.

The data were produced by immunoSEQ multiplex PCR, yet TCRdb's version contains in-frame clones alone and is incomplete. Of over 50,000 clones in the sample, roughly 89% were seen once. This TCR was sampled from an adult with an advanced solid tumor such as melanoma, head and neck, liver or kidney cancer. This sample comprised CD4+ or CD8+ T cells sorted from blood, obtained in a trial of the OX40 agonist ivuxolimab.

CDR3 in amino acids: CASSLSRQAPQETQYF. In DNA form, the CDR3 reads TGCGCCAGCAGCTTGTCGAGACAGGCGCCCCAAGAGACCCAGTACTTC. V and J are TRBV5-1 and TRBJ2-5, with D perhaps matching TRBD1 (6 bases). Looked up from germline, CDR1 is SGHRS and CDR2 is YFSETQ. The CDR3 has 16 amino acids. With 1 base removed from V and 1 base from J, the gap between germline ends came to 14 bases.